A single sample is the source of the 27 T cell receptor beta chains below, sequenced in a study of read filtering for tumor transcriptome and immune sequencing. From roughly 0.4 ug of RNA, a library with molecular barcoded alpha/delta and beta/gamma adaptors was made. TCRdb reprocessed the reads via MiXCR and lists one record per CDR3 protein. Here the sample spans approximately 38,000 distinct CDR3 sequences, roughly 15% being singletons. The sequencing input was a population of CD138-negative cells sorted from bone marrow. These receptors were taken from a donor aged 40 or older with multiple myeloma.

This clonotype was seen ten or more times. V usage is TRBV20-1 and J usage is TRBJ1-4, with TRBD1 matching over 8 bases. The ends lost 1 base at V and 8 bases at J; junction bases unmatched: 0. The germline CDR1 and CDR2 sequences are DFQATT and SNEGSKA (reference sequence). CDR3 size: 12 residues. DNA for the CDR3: TGCAGTGCTAGAGGACAGGGGGAAAAACTGTTTTTT. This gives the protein CSARGQGEKLFF.

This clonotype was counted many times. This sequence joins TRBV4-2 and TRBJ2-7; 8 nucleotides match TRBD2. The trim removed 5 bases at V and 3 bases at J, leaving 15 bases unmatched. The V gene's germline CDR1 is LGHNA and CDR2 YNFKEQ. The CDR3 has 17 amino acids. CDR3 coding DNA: TGTGCCAGCAGCTCAGTACAGACCGGGGGGGGGGTCTACGAGCAGTACTTC. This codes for CASSSVQTGGGVYEQYF.

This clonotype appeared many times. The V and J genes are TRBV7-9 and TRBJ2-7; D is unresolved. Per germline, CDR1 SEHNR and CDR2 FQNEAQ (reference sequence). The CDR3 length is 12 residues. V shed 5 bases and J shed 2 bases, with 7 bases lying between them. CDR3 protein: CASSIEPYEQYF. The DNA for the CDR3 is TGTGCCAGCAGCATCGAACCCTACGAGCAGTACTTC.

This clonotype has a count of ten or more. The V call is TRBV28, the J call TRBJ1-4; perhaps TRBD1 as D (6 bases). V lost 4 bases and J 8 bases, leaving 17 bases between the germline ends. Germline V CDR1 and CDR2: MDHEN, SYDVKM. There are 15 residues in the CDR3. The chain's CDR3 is CASSSVGGRREKLFF. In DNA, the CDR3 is TGTGCCAGCAGTTCCGTGGGGGGGCGAAGAGAAAAACTGTTTTTT.

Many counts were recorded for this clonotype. CDR3 nucleotide sequence: TGCGCCAGCATCGCCGGGACCATCTCACTCGGCGGCAATGAGCAGTTCTTC. It yields the protein CASIAGTISLGGNEQFF. The rearrangement joins TRBV10-1 to TRBJ2-1; D may be TRBD1 or TRBD2 (5 bases each). Germline CDR1 and CDR2: WNHNN and SYGVQD (reference sequence). Trimming stripped 7 bases from V and 6 bases from J, with 25 bases between. This CDR3 comprises 17 residues.

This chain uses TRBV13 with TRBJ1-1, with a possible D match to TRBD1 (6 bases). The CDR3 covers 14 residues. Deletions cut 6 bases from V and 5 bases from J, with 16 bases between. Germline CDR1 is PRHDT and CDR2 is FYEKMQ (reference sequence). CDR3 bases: TGTGCCAGCAGTTACGGGGGGCGCGGGACTGAAGCTTTCTTT. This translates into CASSYGGRGTEAFF.

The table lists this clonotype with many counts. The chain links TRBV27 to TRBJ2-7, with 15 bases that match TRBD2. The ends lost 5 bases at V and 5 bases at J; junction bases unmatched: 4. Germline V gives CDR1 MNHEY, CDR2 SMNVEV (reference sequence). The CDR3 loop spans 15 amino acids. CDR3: CASSPRTSGRDEQYF. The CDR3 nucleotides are TGTGCCAGCAGTCCTAGGACTAGCGGGAGGGACGAGCAGTACTTC.

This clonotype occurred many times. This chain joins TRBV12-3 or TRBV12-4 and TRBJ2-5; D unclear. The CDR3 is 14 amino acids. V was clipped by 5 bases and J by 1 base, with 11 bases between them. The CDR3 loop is CASSPRHPQETQYF. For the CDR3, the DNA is TGTGCCAGCAGTCCCAGACATCCCCAAGAGACCCAGTACTTC.

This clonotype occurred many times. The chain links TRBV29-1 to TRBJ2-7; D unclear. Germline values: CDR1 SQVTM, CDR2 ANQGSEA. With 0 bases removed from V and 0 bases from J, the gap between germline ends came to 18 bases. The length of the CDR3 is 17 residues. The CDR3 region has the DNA TGCAGCGTTGAAGATCCCGGACGGGCGGACCACTCCTACGAGCAGTACTTC. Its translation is CSVEDPGRADHSYEQYF.

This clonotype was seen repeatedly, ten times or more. In DNA, the CDR3 is TGCAGCGTTATAGCGGGAGTATTATACAATGAGCAGTTCTTC. It encodes CSVIAGVLYNEQFF. The chain joins TRBV29-1 to TRBJ2-1; the match to TRBD2 covers 9 bases. CDR1 and CDR2 (germline): SQVTM, ANQGSEA. The CDR3 spans 14 residues. V lost 5 bases and J lost 4; bases outside the gene matches: 6.

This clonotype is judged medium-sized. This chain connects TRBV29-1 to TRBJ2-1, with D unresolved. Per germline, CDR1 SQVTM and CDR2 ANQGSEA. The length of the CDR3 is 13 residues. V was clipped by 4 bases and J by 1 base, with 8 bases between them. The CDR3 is CSVGETSYNEQFF. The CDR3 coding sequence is TGCAGCGTTGGAGAGACATCCTACAATGAGCAGTTCTTC.

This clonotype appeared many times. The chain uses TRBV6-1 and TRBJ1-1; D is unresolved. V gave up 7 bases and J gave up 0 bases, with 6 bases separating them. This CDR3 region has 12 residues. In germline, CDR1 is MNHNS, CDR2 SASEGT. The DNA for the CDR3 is TGTGCCAGCACTCAGGTGAACACTGAAGCTTTCTTT. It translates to CASTQVNTEAFF.

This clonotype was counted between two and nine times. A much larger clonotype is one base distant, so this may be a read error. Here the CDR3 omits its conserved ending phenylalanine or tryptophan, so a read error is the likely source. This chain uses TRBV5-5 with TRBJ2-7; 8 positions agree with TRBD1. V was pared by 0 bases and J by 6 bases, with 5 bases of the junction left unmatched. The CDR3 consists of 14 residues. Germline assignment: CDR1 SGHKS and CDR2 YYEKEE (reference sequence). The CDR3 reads CASSLEGQEGEQYL. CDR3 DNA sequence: TGTGCCAGCAGCTTGGAGGGACAGGAAGGCGAGCAGTACCTC.

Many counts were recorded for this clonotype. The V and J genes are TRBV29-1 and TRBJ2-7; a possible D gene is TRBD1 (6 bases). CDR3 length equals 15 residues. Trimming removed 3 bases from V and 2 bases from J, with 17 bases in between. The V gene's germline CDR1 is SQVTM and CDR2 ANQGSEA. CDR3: CSVDRGTGPTYEQYF. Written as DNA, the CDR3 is TGCAGCGTTGACCGGGGAACAGGGCCTACCTACGAGCAGTACTTC.

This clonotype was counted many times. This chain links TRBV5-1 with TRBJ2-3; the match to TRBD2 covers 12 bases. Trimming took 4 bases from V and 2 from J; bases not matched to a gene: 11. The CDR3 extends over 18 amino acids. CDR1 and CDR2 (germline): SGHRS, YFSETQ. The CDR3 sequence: CASSPWTSGKGSTDTQYF. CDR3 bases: TGCGCCAGCAGCCCATGGACTAGCGGGAAAGGTTCCACAGATACGCAGTATTTT.

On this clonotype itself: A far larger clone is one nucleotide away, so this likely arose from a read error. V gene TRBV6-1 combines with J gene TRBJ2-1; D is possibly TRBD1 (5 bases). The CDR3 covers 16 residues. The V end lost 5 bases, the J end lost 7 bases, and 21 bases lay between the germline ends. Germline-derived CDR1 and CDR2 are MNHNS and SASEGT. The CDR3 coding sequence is TGTGCCAGCAGTCTCTATGATGGACCAGGGTTAAATGAGCAGTTCTTC. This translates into CASSLYDGPGLNEQFF.

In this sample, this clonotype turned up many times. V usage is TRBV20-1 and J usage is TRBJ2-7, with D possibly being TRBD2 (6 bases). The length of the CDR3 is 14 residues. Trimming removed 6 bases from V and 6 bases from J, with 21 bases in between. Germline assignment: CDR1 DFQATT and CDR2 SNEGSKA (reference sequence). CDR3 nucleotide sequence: TGCAGTGCCGCCGGACTCGAGCGGAGGGCCGAGCAGTACTTC. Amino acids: CSAAGLERRAEQYF.

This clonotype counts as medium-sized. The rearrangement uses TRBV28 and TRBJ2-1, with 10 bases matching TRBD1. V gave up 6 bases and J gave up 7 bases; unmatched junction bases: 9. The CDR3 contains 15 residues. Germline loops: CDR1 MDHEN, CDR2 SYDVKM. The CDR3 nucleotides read TGTGCCAGCAGCCCCGGGACAGGGGTATATAATGAGCAGTTCTTC. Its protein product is CASSPGTGVYNEQFF.

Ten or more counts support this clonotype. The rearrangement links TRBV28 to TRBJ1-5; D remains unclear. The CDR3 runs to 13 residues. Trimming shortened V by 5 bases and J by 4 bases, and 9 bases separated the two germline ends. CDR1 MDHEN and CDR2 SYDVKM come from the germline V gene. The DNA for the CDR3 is TGTGCCAGCAGTCCCTACACTAATCAGCCCCAGCATTTT. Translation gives CASSPYTNQPQHF.

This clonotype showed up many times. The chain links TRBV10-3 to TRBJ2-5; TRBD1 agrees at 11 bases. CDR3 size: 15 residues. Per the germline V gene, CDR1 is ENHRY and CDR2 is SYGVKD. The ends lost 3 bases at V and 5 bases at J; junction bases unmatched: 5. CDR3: CAISDRDRGTETQYF. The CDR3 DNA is TGTGCCATCAGTGACCGGGACAGGGGGACGGAGACCCAGTACTTC.

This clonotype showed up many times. CDR3 DNA sequence: TGTGCCAGCAGCCAAGAGCGGCGGAGCTCCTACAATGAGCAGTTCTTC. Translation: CASSQERRSSYNEQFF. The chain combines TRBV4-2 with TRBJ2-1; D gene ambiguous. Germline CDR1 and CDR2: LGHNA and YNFKEQ. This CDR3 has 16 amino acids. V lost 0 bases to trimming and J lost 0 bases, with 9 bases between them.

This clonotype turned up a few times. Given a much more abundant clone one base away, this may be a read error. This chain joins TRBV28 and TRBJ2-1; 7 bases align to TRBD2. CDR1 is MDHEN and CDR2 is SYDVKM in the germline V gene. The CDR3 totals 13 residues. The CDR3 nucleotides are TGTGCCAGCAAAGGGCTAGCGGAAAATGGGCAGTTCTTC. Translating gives CASKGLAENGQFF.

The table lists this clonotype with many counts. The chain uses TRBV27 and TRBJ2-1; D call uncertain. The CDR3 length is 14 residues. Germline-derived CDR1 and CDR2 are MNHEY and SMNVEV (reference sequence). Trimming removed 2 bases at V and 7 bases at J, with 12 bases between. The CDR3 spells CASSLLGFLNEQFF. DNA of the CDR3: TGTGCCAGCAGTTTACTAGGGTTTCTGAATGAGCAGTTCTTC.

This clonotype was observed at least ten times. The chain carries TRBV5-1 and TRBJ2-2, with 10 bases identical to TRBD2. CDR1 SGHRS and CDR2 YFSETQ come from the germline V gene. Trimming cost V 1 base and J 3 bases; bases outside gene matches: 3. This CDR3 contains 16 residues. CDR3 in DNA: TGCGCCAGCAGCTTGAACAGCGGGAGGGACACCGGGGAGCTGTTTTTT. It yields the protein CASSLNSGRDTGELFF.

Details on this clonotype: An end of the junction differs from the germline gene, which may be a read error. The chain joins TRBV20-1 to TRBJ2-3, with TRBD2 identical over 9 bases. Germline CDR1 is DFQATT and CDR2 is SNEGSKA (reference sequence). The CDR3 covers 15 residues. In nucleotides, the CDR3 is TGCGGTGCTAGAGAGGGAATAGCGGGAGCAGATAGGCAGTATTTT. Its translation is CGAREGIAGADRQYF.

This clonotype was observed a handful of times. The CDR3, as DNA: TGTGCCAGCAGTCGCCTAGCGGGAGCGGCCGAGCAGTACTTC. It codes for CASSRLAGAAEQYF. J is TRBJ2-7 and V is TRBV12-3 or TRBV12-4, with TRBD2 matching over 10 bases. The CDR3 is 14 residues long. Trimming took 5 bases from V and 6 from J; bases not matched to a gene: 7.

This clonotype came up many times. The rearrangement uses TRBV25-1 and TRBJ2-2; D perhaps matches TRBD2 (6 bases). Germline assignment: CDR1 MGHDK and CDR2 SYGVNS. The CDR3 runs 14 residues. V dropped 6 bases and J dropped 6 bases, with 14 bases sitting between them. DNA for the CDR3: TGTGCCAGCAGGGGGGGTTGGCGCTCCGGGGAGCTGTTTTTT. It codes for CASRGGWRSGELFF. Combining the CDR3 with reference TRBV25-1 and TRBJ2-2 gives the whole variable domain EADIYQTPRYLVIGTGKKITLECSQTMGHDKMYWYQQDPGMELHLIHYSYGVNSTEKGDLSSESTVSRIRTEHFPLTLESARPSHTSQYLCASRGGWRSGELFFGEGSRLTVL.